This T cell receptor beta chain was sequenced for a study of blood T cell repertoires in COVID-19. Study overall: From T cells, B-cell-depleted T cells, or PBMCs came the material, which was cDNA or gDNA.

The method was immunoSEQ multiplex PCR; TCRdb's version includes in-frame clones alone and lacks a portion of them. The sample has 200,000 to 300,000 clones, around 84% seen once; the top ten hold 4.2%. V was trimmed by 8 bases and J by 3 bases, leaving 13 bases between them. Germline V gene lookup returns CDR1 MGHRA and CDR2 YSYEKL. This CDR3 is built from 13 residues. The sample taken for sequencing was peripheral blood. The chain couples TRBV4-1 to TRBJ1-1; D gene ambiguous. This TCR was sampled from a man aged 55 to 70 with acute or convalescent COVID-19. As DNA, the CDR3 is TGCGCCAGCGTCGGCGGCTCTTACACTGAAGCTTTCTTT. This encodes CASVGGSYTEAFF.